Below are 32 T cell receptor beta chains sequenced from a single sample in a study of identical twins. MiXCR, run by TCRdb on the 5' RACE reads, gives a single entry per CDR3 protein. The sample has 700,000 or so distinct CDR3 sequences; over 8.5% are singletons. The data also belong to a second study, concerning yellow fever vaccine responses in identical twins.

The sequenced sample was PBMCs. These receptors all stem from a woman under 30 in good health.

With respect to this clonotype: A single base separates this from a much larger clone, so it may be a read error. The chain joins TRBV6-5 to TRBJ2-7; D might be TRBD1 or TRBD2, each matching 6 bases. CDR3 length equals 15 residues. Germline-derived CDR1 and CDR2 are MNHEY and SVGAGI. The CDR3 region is CASSYSGGHRYEEYF. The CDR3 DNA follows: TGTGCCAGCAGTTACTCTGGGGGGCACCGCTACGAGGAGTACTTC.

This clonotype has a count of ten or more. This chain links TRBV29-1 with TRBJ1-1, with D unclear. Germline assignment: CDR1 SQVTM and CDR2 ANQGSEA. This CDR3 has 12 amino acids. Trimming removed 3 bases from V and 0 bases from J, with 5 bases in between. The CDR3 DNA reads TGCAGCGTTGAGGTTATGAACACTGAAGCTTTCTTT. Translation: CSVEVMNTEAFF. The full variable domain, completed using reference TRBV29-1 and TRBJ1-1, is SAVISQKPSRDICQRGTSLTIQCQVDSQVTMMFWYRQQPGQSLTLIATANQGSEATYESGFVIDKFPISRPNLTFSTLTVSNMSPEDSSIYLCSVEVMNTEAFFGQGTRLTVV.

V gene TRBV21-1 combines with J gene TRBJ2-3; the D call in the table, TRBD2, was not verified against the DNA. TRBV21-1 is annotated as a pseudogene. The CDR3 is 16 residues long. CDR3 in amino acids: CASSSQLTGGTDTQYF. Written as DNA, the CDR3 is TGTGCCAGCAGCAGCCAACTAACGGGTGGCACAGATACGCAGTATTTT.

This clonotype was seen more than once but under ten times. The DNA of the CDR3 is TGTGCCAGCAGTTACTCGAGACTAGGGGGAGCGTATGAGCAGTTCTTC. It specifies CASSYSRLGGAYEQFF. This chain connects TRBV6-5 to TRBJ2-1; TRBD1 or TRBD2 may be the D gene (6 bases each). Trimming stripped 0 bases from V and 8 bases from J, with 17 bases between. Germline V gene data show CDR1 as MNHEY and CDR2 as SVGAGI. This CDR3 spans 16 amino acids.

CDR3 amino acids: CAWSVQFGLNGELFF. Written as DNA, the CDR3 is TGTGCCTGGAGTGTACAATTCGGACTGAACGGGGAGCTGTTTTTT. This chain connects TRBV30 to TRBJ2-2; perhaps TRBD2 as D (5 bases). V lost 0 bases and J lost 7, with 15 bases in between. This CDR3 has 15 amino acids. Germline CDR1 reads GTSNPN; CDR2 reads SVGIG (reference sequence).

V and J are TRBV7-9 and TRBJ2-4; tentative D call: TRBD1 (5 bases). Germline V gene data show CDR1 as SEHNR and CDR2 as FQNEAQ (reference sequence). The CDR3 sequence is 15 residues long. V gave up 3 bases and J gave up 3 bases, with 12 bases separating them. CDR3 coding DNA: TGTGCCAGCAGCTTTAGGCAGGGATACAAAAACATTCAGTACTTC. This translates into CASSFRQGYKNIQYF.

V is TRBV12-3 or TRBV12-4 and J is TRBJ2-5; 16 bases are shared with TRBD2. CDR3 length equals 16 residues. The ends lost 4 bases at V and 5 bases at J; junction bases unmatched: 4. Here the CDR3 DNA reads TGTGCCAGCAGTTCGGGACTAGCGGGAGGGCACGAGACCCAGTACTTC. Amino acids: CASSSGLAGGHETQYF.

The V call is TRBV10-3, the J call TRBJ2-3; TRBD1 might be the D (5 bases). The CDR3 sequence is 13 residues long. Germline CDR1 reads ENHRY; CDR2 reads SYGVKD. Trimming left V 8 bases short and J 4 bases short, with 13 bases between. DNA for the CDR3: TGTGCCATCGGGGCGCGCGCCGCAGATACGCAGTATTTT. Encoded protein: CAIGARAADTQYF.

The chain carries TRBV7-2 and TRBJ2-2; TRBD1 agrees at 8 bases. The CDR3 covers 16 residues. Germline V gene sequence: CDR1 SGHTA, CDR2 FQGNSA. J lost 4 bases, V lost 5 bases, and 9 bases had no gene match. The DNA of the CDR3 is TGTGCCAGCAGCCTCCGGACAGGGATGGCCACCGGGGAGCTGTTTTTT. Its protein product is CASSLRTGMATGELFF.

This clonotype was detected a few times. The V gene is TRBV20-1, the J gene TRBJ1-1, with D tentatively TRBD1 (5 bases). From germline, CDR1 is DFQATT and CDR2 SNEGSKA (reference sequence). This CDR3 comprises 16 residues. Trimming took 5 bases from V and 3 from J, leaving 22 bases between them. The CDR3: CSAAPMDGAYYTEAFF. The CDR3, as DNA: TGCAGTGCTGCCCCGATGGACGGGGCTTATTACACTGAAGCTTTCTTT.

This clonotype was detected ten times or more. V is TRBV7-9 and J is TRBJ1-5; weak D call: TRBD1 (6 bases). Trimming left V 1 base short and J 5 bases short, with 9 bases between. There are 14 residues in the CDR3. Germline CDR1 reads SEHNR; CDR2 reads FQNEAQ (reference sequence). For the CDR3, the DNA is TGTGCCAGCAGCTTAGGAGGGGGAGATCAGCCCCAGCATTTT. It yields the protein CASSLGGGDQPQHF.

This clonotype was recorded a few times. CDR3 nucleotides: TGTGCCAGCAGCTTAGCGGGACTTACCCTCACAGATACGCAGTATTTT. Translation: CASSLAGLTLTDTQYF. This chain uses TRBV7-9 with TRBJ2-3, with a tentative D call TRBD2 (6 bases). CDR3 length: 16 amino acids. Per the germline V gene, CDR1 is SEHNR and CDR2 is FQNEAQ (reference sequence). The V and J ends lost 0 bases and 2 bases respectively, with 12 bases between them.

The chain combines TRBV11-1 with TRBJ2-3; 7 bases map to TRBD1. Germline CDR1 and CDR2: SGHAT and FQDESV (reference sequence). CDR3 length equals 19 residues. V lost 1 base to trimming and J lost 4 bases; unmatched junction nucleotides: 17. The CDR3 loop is CASSLELIRGRGTADTQYF. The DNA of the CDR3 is TGTGCCAGCAGCTTAGAACTGATCCGGGGCAGGGGGACGGCAGATACGCAGTATTTT.

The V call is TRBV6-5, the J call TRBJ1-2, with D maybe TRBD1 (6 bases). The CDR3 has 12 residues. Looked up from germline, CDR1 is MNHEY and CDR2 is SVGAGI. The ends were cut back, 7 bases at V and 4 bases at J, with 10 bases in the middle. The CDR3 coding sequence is TGTGCCAGCACCGACAGGTTCTATGGCTACACCTTC. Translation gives CASTDRFYGYTF.

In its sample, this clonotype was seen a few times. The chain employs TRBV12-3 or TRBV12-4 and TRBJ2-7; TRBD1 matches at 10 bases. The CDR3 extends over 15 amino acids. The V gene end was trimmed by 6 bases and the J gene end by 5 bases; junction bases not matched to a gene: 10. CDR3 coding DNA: TGTGCCAGCAGATCTCAAGACAGGGGGCTTCACGAGCAGTACTTC. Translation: CASRSQDRGLHEQYF.

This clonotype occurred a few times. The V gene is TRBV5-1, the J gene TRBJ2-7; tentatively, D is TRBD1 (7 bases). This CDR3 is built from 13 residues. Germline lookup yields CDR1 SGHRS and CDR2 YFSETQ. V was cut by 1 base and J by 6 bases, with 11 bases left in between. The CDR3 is CASSLPGGFEQYF. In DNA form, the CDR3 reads TGCGCCAGCAGCTTGCCAGGGGGGTTCGAGCAGTACTTC. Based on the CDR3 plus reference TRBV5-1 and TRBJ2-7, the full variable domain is KAGVTQTPRYLIKTRGQQVTLSCSPISGHRSVSWYQQTPGQGLQFLFEYFSETQRNKGNFPGRFSGRQFSNSRSEMNVSTLELGDSALYLCASSLPGGFEQYFGPGTRLTVT.

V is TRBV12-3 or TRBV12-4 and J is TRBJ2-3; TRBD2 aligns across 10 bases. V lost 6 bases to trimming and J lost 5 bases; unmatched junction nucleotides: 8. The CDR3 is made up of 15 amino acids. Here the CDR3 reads CASSRSASGGDTQYF. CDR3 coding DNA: TGTGCCAGCAGCCGCTCCGCTAGCGGGGGAGATACGCAGTATTTT.

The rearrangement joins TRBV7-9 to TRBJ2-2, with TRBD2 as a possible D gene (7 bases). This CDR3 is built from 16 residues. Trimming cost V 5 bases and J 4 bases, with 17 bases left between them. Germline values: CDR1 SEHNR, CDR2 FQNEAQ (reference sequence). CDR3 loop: CASSPPGGPVTGELFF. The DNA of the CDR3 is TGTGCCAGCAGCCCCCCCGGGGGGCCGGTCACCGGGGAGCTGTTTTTT.

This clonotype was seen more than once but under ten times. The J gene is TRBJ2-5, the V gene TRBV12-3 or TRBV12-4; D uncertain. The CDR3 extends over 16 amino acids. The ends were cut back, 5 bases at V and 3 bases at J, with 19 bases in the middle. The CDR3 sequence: CASSPWALIQEETQYF. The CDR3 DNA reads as TGTGCCAGCAGTCCATGGGCTCTTATCCAGGAAGAGACCCAGTACTTC.

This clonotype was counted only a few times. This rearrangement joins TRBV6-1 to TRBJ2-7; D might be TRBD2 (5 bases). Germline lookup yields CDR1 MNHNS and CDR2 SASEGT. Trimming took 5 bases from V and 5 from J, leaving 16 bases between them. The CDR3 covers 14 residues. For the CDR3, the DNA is TGTGCCAGCAGTATGGACTCCCTTAGCCACGAGCAGTACTTC. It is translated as CASSMDSLSHEQYF.

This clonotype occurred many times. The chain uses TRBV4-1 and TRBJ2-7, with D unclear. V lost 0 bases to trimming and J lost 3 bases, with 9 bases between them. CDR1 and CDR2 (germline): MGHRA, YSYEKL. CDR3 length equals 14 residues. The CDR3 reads CASSQDRTDYEQYF. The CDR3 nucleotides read TGCGCCAGCAGCCAAGATAGAACAGACTACGAGCAGTACTTC.

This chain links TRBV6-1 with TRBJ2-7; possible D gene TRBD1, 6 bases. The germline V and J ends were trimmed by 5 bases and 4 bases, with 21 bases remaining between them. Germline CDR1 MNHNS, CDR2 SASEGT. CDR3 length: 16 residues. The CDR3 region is CASSRPQGKSRYEQYF. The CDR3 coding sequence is TGTGCCAGCAGTAGACCTCAGGGGAAGTCCAGGTACGAGCAGTACTTC.

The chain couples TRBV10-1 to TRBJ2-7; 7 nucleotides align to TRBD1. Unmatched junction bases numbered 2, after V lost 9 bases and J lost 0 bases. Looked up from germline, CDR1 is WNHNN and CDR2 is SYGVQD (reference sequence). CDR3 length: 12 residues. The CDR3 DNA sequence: TGCGCCAGACAGGGGTCCTCCTACGAGCAGTACTTC. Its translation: CARQGSSYEQYF.

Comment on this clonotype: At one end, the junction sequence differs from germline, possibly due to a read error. In DNA form, the CDR3 reads TGTGCCATCAGCCCTCGACTAGCCTACAATGAGCAGTTCTTC. This encodes CAISPRLAYNEQFF. This sequence joins TRBV5-5 and TRBJ2-1; a weak D match, TRBD2 (6 bases). Germline V CDR1 and CDR2: SGHKS, YYEKEE (reference sequence). CDR3 length: 14 residues.

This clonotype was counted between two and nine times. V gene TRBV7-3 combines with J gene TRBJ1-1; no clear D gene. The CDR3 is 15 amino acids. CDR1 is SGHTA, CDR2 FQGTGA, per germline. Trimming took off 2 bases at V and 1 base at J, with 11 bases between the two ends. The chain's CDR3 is CASSLLGSGNTEAFF. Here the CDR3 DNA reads TGTGCCAGCAGCTTACTGGGTTCAGGGAACACTGAAGCTTTCTTT. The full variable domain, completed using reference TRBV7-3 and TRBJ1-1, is GAGVSQTPSNKVTEKGKYVELRCDPISGHTALYWYRQSLGQGPEFLIYFQGTGAADDSGLPNDRFFAVRPEGSVSTLKIQRTERGDSAVYLCASSLLGSGNTEAFFGQGTRLTVV.

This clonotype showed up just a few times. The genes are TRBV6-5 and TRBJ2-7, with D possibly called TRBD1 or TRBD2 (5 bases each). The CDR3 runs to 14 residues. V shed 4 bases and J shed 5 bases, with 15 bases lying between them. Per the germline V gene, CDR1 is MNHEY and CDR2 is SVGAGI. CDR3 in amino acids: CASSSGAGLNEQYF. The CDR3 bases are TGTGCCAGCAGTTCCGGGGCAGGGCTCAACGAGCAGTACTTC.

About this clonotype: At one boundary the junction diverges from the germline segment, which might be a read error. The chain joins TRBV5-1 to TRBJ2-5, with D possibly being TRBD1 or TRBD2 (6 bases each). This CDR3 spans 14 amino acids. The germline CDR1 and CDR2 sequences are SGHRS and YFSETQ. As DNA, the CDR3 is TGCGCCAGCAGCTTGACGGGGGCGTGGGAGAACCAGTACTTC. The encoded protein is CASSLTGAWENQYF.

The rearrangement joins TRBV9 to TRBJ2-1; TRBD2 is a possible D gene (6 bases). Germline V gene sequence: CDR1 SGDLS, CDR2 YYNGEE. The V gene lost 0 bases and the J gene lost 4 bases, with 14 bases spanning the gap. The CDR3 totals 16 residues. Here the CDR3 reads CASSVAGTGLYNEQFF. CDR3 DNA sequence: TGTGCCAGCAGCGTAGCAGGGACTGGTCTATACAATGAGCAGTTCTTC. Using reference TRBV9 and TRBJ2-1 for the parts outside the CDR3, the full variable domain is DSGVTQTPKHLITATGQRVTLRCSPRSGDLSVYWYQQSLDQGLQFLIQYYNGEERAKGNILERFSAQQFPDLHSELNLSSLELGDSALYFCASSVAGTGLYNEQFFGPGTRLTVL.

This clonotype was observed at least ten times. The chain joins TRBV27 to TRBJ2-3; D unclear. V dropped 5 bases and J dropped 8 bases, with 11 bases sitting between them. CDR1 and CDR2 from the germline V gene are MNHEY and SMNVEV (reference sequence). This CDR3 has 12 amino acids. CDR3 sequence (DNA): TGTGCCAGCAGTCCCTCTAGAGTTACGCAGTATTTT. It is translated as CASSPSRVTQYF.

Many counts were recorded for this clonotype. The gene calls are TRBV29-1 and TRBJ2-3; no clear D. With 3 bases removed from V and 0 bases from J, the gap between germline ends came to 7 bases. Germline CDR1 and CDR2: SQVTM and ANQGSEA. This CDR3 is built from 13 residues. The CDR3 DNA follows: TGCAGCGTTGACAGGTTAAGCACAGATACGCAGTATTTT. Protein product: CSVDRLSTDTQYF.

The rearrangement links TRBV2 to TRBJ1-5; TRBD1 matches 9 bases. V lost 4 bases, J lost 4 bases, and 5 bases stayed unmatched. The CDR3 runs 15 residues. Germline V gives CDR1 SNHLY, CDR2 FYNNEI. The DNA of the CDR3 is TGTGCCAGCAGTGTACAGGGGGCGGAAAATCAGCCCCAGCATTTT. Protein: CASSVQGAENQPQHF.

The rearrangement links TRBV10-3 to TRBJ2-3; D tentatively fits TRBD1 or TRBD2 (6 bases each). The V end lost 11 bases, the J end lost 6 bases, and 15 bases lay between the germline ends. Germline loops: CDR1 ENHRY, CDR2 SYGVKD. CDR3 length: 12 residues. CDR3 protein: CASNGGRDTQYF. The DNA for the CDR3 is TGTGCCTCAAATGGGGGGCGGGATACGCAGTATTTT.